Each of the 22 T cell receptor beta chains below was sequenced from the same sample in a study of regulatory T cells in long-lasting Graves disease (dated by TCRdb to the early 2020s). The sample's time point label is to be understood as: newly diagnosed GD, antithyroid drugs for less than 3 months. For both TCR sequencing and RNA sequencing, RNA was extracted from PBMCs using TRIzol. The method was multiplex PCR. The listed sequencing device is Illumina HiSeq 4000. To build TCR beta libraries, CDR3 regions were amplified by Arm-PCR using iRepertoire HTBI primers. TCRdb reanalyzed the raw reads on its own, using fastp at Q25 for trimming and MiXCR for clone calling, and kept in-frame beta chains. Rows are unified per CDR3 protein, each entry keeping the most common DNA and genes. The sample table shows fewer than 500,000 distinct CDR3 sequences, and 15% to 20% are seen once. 12% of the sample belongs to the ten largest clones.

The same data also went into a second study, on T cells in Graves' hyperthyroidism and ophthalmopathy.

The material sequenced was peripheral blood mononuclear cells (PBMCs), taken at new diagnosis, from a patient treated with antithyroid drugs. These receptors were collected from a man in his forties with Graves disease. Donor details come from another sample of the same person, matched by shared clones.

This clonotype was detected only a few times. The chain joins TRBV11-2 to TRBJ2-2, with 9 bases identical to TRBD1. Per germline, CDR1 SGHAT and CDR2 FQNNGV. This CDR3 is built from 18 residues. The ends lost 4 bases at V and 0 bases at J; junction bases unmatched: 9. CDR3 sequence: CASSSGTRQGANTGELFF. The CDR3 bases are TGTGCCAGCAGCTCGGGAACCCGACAGGGGGCGAACACCGGGGAGCTGTTTTTT.

This chain connects TRBV10-2 to TRBJ2-5, with 12 bases aligning to TRBD2. This CDR3 region has 16 residues. CDR1 WSHSY and CDR2 SAAADI come from the germline V gene. The V and J ends lost 4 bases and 4 bases, in that order; junction bases with no gene match: 7. The CDR3 protein is CASSGLAGVMGETQYF. CDR3 sequence (DNA): TGCGCCAGCAGTGGACTAGCGGGAGTCATGGGAGAGACCCAGTACTTC.

This clonotype came up many times. The gene calls are TRBV11-3 and TRBJ1-4; D is unclear. V was shortened by 5 bases and J by 4 bases, with 11 bases between the two germline ends. There are 14 residues in the CDR3. Germline V gene data show CDR1 as SGHNT and CDR2 as YENEEA. The CDR3 loop reads CASSDLMHNEKLFF. The CDR3 region has the DNA TGTGCCAGCAGCGATCTAATGCATAATGAAAAACTGTTTTTT.

The chain joins TRBV5-1 to TRBJ2-2; D may be TRBD1 or TRBD2 (5 bases each). Germline V gene data show CDR1 as SGHRS and CDR2 as YFSETQ. V was trimmed by 4 bases and J by 5 bases, leaving 15 bases between them. This CDR3 is built from 15 residues. The CDR3 loop is CASSLGTRNTGELFF. Written as DNA, the CDR3 is TGCGCCAGCAGCCTCGGGACCCGAAATACCGGGGAGCTGTTTTTT.

This clonotype occurred many times. The J gene is TRBJ2-2, the V gene TRBV28; 7 nucleotides align to TRBD2. The CDR3 is 16 residues long. Trimming took 6 bases from V and 1 from J; bases not matched to a gene: 8. The germline gives CDR1 MDHEN, CDR2 SYDVKM. CDR3 sequence reads: CASRPQGGMNTGELFF. In nucleotides, the CDR3 is TGTGCCAGCAGGCCCCAGGGAGGGATGAACACCGGGGAGCTGTTTTTT.

This clonotype was picked up many times. The chain couples TRBV6-5 to TRBJ2-5; perhaps TRBD1 as D (5 bases). Germline CDR1 MNHEY, CDR2 SVGAGI. The CDR3 contains 15 residues. Trimming removed 4 bases from V and 4 bases from J, with 16 bases in between. The CDR3: CASSSRQGAGETQYF. CDR3 DNA: TGTGCCAGCAGTTCTCGGCAGGGTGCAGGAGAGACCCAGTACTTC.

In its sample, this clonotype was seen many times. The genes are TRBV27 and TRBJ2-5, with D possibly being TRBD1 (7 bases). Trimming took off 5 bases at V and 2 bases at J, with 15 bases between the two ends. The length of the CDR3 is 15 residues. In germline, CDR1 is MNHEY, CDR2 SMNVEV (reference sequence). The CDR3 loop is CASSRQTGRQETQYF. CDR3 DNA sequence: TGTGCCAGCAGTCGTCAGACAGGGAGGCAAGAGACCCAGTACTTC.

This clonotype was seen more than once but under ten times. V gene TRBV12-3 or TRBV12-4 combines with J gene TRBJ2-1; D possibly corresponds to TRBD2 (6 bases). The V end was cut by 5 bases, the J end by 7 bases, with 18 bases between. The CDR3 length is 15 residues. CDR3 region: CASSPRLGLWNEQFF. The CDR3 bases are TGTGCCAGCAGTCCAAGACTAGGCCTTTGGAATGAGCAGTTCTTC.

This clonotype was seen ten or more times. The rearrangement links TRBV2 to TRBJ1-5, with a weak D call TRBD1 (5 bases). The germline V gene has CDR1 SNHLY and CDR2 FYNNEI. This CDR3 comprises 15 residues. Deletions cut 4 bases from V and 2 bases from J, with 12 bases between. The chain's CDR3 is CASSVSLRGNQPQHF. CDR3 in DNA: TGTGCCAGCAGTGTTAGCCTCAGGGGCAATCAGCCCCAGCATTTT.

This chain uses TRBV20-1 with TRBJ1-5; the D is unclear. Germline lookup yields CDR1 DFQATT and CDR2 SNEGSKA (reference sequence). The CDR3 contains 14 residues. V shed 5 bases and J shed 5 bases, with 16 bases lying between them. The CDR3 nucleotides read TGCAGTGCTCCAAGATCAGGAACGGATCAGCCCCAGCATTTT. Residues: CSAPRSGTDQPQHF.

This clonotype occurred many times. The rearrangement links TRBV5-1 to TRBJ2-1; 13 bases agree with TRBD2. The CDR3 sequence is 15 residues long. V trimming: 4 bases; J trimming: 10 bases; junction bases outside the gene matches: 8. The V gene's germline CDR1 is SGHRS and CDR2 YFSETQ. CDR3 bases: TGCGCCAGCAGCCGAGGGACTAGCGGGGAAATGGAGCAGTTCTTC. It codes for CASSRGTSGEMEQFF.

This clonotype was recorded many times. This sequence joins TRBV28 and TRBJ2-3, with 9 bases lining up with TRBD1. The CDR3 is 13 amino acids. V trimming: 6 bases; J trimming: 6 bases; junction bases outside the gene matches: 4. Germline CDR1 is MDHEN and CDR2 is SYDVKM. The CDR3 DNA reads TGTGCCAGCAGACGGACAGGGGTGGATACGCAGTATTTT. Encoded protein: CASRRTGVDTQYF. Looking up the rest from reference TRBV28 and TRBJ2-3 gives the full variable domain: DVKVTQSSRYLVKRTGEKVFLECVQDMDHENMFWYRQDPGLGLRLIYFSYDVKMKEKGDIPEGYSVSREKKERFSLILESASTNQTSMYLCASRRTGVDTQYFGPGTRLTVL.

This clonotype was observed at least ten times. V is TRBV18 and J is TRBJ2-2; 8 bases align to TRBD1. This CDR3 has 15 amino acids. Per the germline V gene, CDR1 is KGHSH and CDR2 is LQKENI. V was clipped by 3 bases and J by 6 bases; unmatched bases: 6. As DNA, the CDR3 is TGTGCCAGCTCACCCCAACAGGGGGACGCCGGGGAGCTGTTTTTT. Amino acids: CASSPQQGDAGELFF.

The rearrangement joins TRBV5-4 to TRBJ2-1, with 7 bases matching TRBD1. The ends lost 4 bases at V and 6 bases at J; junction bases unmatched: 10. The CDR3 runs 15 residues. Looked up from germline, CDR1 is SGHNT and CDR2 is YYREEE (reference sequence). The CDR3 DNA is TGTGCCAGCAGCCCTCCGGGACAGCTTTCCAATGAGCAGTTCTTC. Its protein product is CASSPPGQLSNEQFF. Supplemented by reference TRBV5-4 and TRBJ2-1, the full variable domain reads ETGVTQSPTHLIKTRGQQVTLRCSSQSGHNTVSWYQQALGQGPQFIFQYYREEENGRGNFPPRFSGLQFPNYSSELNVNALELDDSALYLCASSPPGQLSNEQFFGPGTRLTVL.

The rearrangement uses TRBV27 and TRBJ2-3; 7 nucleotides match TRBD2. Looked up from germline, CDR1 is MNHEY and CDR2 is SMNVEV (reference sequence). There are 17 residues in the CDR3. V was clipped by 2 bases and J by 3 bases; unmatched bases: 11. The CDR3 DNA is TGTGCCAGCAGTTTAAGTATGGCGGGAGTCTATACAGATACGCAGTATTTT. It translates to CASSLSMAGVYTDTQYF.

This clonotype was found many times. The rearrangement uses TRBV5-1 and TRBJ1-2, with D hard to call. Germline CDR1 is SGHRS and CDR2 is YFSETQ. The CDR3 is 13 amino acids. V was shortened by 3 bases and J by 6 bases, with 12 bases between the two germline ends. CDR3 amino acids: CASSSGQEDGYTF. The CDR3 DNA sequence: TGCGCCAGCAGCTCCGGGCAGGAGGATGGCTACACCTTC.

The sample holds one count of this clonotype. This may arise from a read error, as a much more abundant clone is one base away. V is TRBV12-3 or TRBV12-4 and J is TRBJ2-7, with 9 bases matching TRBD1. The CDR3 spans 15 residues. The CDR3 sequence is CAGRPTGTGSHEQYF. The CDR3 region has the DNA TGTGCCGGCAGACCAACCGGGACAGGGTCCCACGAGCAGTACTTC.

This clonotype occurred a few times. The J gene is TRBJ1-5, the V gene TRBV20-1, with TRBD1 matching 9 bases. The CDR3 sequence is 17 residues long. The junction had 9 bases not matched to a gene; V was cut back by 2 bases and J by 1 base. CDR1 and CDR2 from the germline V gene are DFQATT and SNEGSKA (reference sequence). The CDR3 loop is CSARPSRQGGSNQPQHF. CDR3 bases: TGCAGTGCTAGACCATCTCGACAGGGGGGCAGCAATCAGCCCCAGCATTTT.

This clonotype occurred many times. The J gene is TRBJ2-7, the V gene TRBV10-3; 8 nucleotides align to TRBD2. CDR1 and CDR2 from the germline V gene are ENHRY and SYGVKD. J was trimmed by 7 bases and V by 3 bases; bases with no gene match: 14. This CDR3 is built from 16 residues. CDR3 sequence reads: CAISDEIAGSLWEQYF. The CDR3 DNA sequence: TGTGCCATCAGTGATGAAATAGCGGGGAGTCTATGGGAGCAGTACTTC.

Ten or more counts support this clonotype. This chain joins TRBV12-3 or TRBV12-4 and TRBJ1-2; no reliable D call. CDR3 length: 13 amino acids. V shed 3 bases and J shed 5 bases, with 10 bases lying between them. CDR3 bases: TGTGCCAGCAGTTTCAGTCGAGATTATGGCTACACCTTC. It yields the protein CASSFSRDYGYTF.

This clonotype was picked up many times. The chain is built from TRBV10-3 and TRBJ2-7, with D tentatively TRBD1 (5 bases). Trimming removed 0 bases from V and 6 bases from J, with 21 bases in between. The CDR3 spans 17 residues. From germline, CDR1 is ENHRY and CDR2 SYGVKD. In DNA, the CDR3 is TGTGCCATCAGTGAGTCGACGGTAGTTGGCAGGGCCCTCGAGCAGTACTTC. Translating gives CAISESTVVGRALEQYF.

This clonotype was observed at least ten times. The J gene is TRBJ1-1, the V gene TRBV20-1, with 7 bases identical to TRBD1. The CDR3 runs 13 residues. Germline V gene lookup returns CDR1 DFQATT and CDR2 SNEGSKA (reference sequence). V dropped 3 bases and J dropped 2; count of bases not matched to a gene: 3. Here the CDR3 DNA reads TGCAGTGCTAGGGGGACAGCTAACACTGAAGCTTTCTTT. This encodes CSARGTANTEAFF.